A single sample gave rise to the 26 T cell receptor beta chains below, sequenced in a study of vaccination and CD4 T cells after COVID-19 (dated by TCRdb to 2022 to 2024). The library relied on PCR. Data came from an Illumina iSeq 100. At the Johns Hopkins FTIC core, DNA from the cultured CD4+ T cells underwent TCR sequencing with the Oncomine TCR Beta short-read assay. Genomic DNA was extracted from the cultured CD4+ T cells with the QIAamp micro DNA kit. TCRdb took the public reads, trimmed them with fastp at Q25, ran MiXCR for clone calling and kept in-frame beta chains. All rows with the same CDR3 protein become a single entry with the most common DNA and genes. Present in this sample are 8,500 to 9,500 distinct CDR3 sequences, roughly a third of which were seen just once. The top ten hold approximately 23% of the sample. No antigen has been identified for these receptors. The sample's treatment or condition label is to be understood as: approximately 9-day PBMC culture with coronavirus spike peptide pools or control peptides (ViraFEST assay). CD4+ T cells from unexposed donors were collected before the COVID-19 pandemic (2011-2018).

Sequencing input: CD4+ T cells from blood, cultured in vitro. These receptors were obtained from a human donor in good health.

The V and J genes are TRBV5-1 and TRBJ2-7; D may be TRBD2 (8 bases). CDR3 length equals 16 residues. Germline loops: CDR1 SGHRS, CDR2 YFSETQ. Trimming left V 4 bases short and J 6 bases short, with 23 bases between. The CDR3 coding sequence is TGCGCCAGCAGCCCGGGGGGGGGACAGCCCTTCCTCGAGCAGTACTTC. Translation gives CASSPGGGQPFLEQYF.

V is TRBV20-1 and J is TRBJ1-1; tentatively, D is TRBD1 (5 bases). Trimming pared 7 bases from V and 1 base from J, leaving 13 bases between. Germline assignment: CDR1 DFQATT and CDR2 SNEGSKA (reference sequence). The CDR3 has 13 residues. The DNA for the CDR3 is TGCAGTGTTAGTAATACAGGGAACACTGAAGCTTTCTTT. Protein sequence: CSVSNTGNTEAFF.

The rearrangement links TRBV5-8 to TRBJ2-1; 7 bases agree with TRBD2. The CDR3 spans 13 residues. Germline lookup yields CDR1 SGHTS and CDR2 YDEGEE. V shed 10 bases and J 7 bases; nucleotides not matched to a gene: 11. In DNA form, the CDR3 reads TGTGCCGGAGAGCGGGGCAGAGATAATGAGCAGTTCTTC. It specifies CAGERGRDNEQFF.

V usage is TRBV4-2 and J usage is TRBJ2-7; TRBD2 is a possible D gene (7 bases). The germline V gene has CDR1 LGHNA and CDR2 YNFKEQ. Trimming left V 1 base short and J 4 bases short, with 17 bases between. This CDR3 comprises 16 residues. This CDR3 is CASSQGPGGQGYEQYF. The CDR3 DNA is TGTGCCAGCAGCCAAGGACCGGGGGGTCAGGGGTACGAGCAGTACTTC.

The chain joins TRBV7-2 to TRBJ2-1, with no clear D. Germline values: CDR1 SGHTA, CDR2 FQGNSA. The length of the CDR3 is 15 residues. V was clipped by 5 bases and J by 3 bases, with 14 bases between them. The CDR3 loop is CASSGRRPFYNEQFF. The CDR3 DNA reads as TGTGCCAGCAGCGGACGCCGACCCTTCTACAATGAGCAGTTCTTC. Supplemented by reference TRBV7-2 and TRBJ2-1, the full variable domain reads GAGVSQSPSNKVTEKGKDVELRCDPISGHTALYWYRQSLGQGLEFLIYFQGNSAPDKSGLPSDRFSAERTGGSVSTLTIQRTQQEDSAVYLCASSGRRPFYNEQFFGPGTRLTVL.

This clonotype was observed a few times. The CDR3 nucleotides are TGTGCCAGCCGAAGACTAGGGACGACTAGCACAGATACGCAGTATTTT. Residues: CASRRLGTTSTDTQYF. The chain employs TRBV27 and TRBJ2-3, with D tentatively TRBD2 (6 bases). V was cut by 8 bases and J by 0 bases, with 18 bases left in between. Germline values: CDR1 MNHEY, CDR2 SMNVEV (reference sequence). The CDR3 spans 16 residues.

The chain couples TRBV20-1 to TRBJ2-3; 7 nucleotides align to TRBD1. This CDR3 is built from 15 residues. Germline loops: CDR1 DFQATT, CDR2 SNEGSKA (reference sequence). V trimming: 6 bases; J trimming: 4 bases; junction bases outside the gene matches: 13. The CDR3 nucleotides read TGCAGTGCCCCACACAGACAGGGCTCCCCAGATACGCAGTATTTT. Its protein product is CSAPHRQGSPDTQYF.

The CDR3 sequence is CASSLTSYNEQFF. DNA for the CDR3: TGTGCCAGCAGCTTGACTAGTTATAATGAGCAGTTCTTC. The chain joins TRBV7-6 to TRBJ2-1; D might be TRBD2 (6 bases). Germline assignment: CDR1 SGHVS and CDR2 FNYEAQ. The V end was cut by 3 bases, the J end by 7 bases, with 10 bases between. The CDR3 covers 13 residues. Variable domain in full (rest from reference TRBV7-6 and TRBJ2-1): GAGVSQSPRYKVTKRGQDVALRCDPISGHVSLYWYRQALGQGPEFLTYFNYEAQQDKSGLPNDRFSAERPEGSISTLTIQRTEQRDSAMYRCASSLTSYNEQFFGPGTRLTVL.

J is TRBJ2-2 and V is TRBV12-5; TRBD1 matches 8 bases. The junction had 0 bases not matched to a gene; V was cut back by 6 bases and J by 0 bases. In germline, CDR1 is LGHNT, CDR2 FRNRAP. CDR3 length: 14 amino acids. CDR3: CASGQGANTGELFF. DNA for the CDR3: TGTGCTAGTGGACAGGGGGCGAACACCGGGGAGCTGTTTTTT.

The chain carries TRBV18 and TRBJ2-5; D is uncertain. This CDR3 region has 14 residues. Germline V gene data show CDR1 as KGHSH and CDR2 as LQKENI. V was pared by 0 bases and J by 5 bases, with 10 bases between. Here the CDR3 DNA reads TGTGCCAGCTCACCACCTCCAGCCGTGGAGACCCAGTACTTC. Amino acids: CASSPPPAVETQYF.

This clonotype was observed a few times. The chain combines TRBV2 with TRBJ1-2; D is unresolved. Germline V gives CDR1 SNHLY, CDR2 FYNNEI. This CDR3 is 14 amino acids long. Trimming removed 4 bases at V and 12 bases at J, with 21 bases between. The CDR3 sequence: CASSAIRDAARHTF. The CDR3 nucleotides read TGTGCCAGCAGTGCCATCCGGGATGCCGCCCGTCACACCTTC.

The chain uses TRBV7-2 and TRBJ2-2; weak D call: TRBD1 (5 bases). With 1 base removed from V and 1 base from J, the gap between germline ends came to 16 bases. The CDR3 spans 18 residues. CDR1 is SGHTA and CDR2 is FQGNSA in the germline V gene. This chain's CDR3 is CASSLGGHRYLNTGELFF. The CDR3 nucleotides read TGTGCCAGCAGCTTAGGGGGCCACAGGTACTTGAACACCGGGGAGCTGTTTTTT.

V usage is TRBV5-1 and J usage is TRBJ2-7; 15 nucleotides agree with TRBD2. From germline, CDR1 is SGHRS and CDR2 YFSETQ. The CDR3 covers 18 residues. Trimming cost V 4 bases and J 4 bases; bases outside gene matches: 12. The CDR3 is CASSPGGLAGGSPYEQYF. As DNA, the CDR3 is TGCGCCAGCAGCCCCGGTGGACTAGCGGGGGGGTCTCCGTACGAGCAGTACTTC.

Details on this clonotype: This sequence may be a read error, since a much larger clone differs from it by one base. CDR3: CASSMDSYKQYF. In nucleotides, the CDR3 is TGCGCCAGCAGCATGGACAGCTACAAGCAGTACTTC. The V gene is TRBV5-1, the J gene TRBJ2-7, with D possibly being TRBD1 (6 bases). Germline assignment: CDR1 SGHRS and CDR2 YFSETQ. This CDR3 has 12 residues.

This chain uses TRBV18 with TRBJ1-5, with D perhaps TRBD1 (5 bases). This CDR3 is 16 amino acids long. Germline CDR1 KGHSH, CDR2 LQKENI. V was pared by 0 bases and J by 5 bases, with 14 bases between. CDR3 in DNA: TGTGCCAGCTCACCACCGGGGGGTGGAAGGCATCAGCCCCAGCATTTT. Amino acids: CASSPPGGGRHQPQHF.

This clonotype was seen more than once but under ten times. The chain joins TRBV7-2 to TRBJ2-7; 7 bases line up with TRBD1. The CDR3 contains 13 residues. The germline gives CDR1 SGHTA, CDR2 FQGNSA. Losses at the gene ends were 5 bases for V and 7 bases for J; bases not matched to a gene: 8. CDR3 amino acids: CASSPKTGIEQYF. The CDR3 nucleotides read TGTGCCAGCAGCCCCAAGACAGGGATTGAGCAGTACTTC.

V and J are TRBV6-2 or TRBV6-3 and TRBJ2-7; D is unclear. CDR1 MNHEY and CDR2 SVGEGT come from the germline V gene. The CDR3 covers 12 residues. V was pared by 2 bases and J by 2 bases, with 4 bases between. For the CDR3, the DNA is TGTGCCAGCAGTTACGTGACCTACGAGCAGTACTTC. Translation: CASSYVTYEQYF.

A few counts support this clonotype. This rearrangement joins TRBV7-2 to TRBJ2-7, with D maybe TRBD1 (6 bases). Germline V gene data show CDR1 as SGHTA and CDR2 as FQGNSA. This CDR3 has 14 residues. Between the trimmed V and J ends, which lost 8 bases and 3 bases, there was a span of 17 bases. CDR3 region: CASGQTGTNYEQYF. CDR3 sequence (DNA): TGTGCCAGCGGCCAAACCGGGACAAACTACGAGCAGTACTTC. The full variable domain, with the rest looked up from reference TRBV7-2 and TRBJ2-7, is GAGVSQSPSNKVTEKGKDVELRCDPISGHTALYWYRQSLGQGLEFLIYFQGNSAPDKSGLPSDRFSAERTGGSVSTLTIQRTQQEDSAVYLCASGQTGTNYEQYFGPGTRLTVT.

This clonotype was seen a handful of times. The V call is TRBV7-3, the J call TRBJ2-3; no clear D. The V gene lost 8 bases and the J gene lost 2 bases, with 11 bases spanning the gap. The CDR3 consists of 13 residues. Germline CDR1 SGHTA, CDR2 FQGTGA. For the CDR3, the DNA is TGTGCCAGCGGCTCCCCTACCACAGATACGCAGTATTTT. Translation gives CASGSPTTDTQYF.

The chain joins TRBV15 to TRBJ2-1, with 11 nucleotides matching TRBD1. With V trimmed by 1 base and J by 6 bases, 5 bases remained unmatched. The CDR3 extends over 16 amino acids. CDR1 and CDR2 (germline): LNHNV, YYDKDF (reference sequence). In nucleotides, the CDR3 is TGTGCCACCAGCAGAGGAGGGACAGGGGGATTCAATGAGCAGTTCTTC. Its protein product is CATSRGGTGGFNEQFF.

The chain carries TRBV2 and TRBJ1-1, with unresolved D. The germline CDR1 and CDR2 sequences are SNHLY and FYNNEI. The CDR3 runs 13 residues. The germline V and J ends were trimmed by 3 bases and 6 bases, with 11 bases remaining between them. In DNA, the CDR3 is TGTGCCAGCAGTGAGCTTAGGACGGCTGAAGCTTTCTTT. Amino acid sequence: CASSELRTAEAFF.

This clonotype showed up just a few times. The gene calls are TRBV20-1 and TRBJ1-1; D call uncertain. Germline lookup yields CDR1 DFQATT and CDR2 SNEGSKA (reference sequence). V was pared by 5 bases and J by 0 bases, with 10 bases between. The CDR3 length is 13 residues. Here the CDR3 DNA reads TGCAGTGCTGAGGTAACCATGAACACTGAAGCTTTCTTT. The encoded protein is CSAEVTMNTEAFF.

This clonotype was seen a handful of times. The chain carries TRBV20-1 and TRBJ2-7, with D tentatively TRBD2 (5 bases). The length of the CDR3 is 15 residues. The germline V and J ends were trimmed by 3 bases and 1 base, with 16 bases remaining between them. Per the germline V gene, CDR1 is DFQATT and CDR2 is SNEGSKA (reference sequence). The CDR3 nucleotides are TGCAGTGCTAGGAAATCCGGGATCTTATCCTACGAGCAGTACTTC. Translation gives CSARKSGILSYEQYF.

In DNA form, the CDR3 reads TGTGCCAGCAGCCCCAACAGGGGGCCCTACCAAGAGACCCAGTACTTC. Its protein product is CASSPNRGPYQETQYF. The J gene is TRBJ2-5, the V gene TRBV7-8; 9 positions agree with TRBD1. V shed 5 bases and J 0 bases; nucleotides not matched to a gene: 7. Germline V CDR1 and CDR2: SGHVS, FQNEAQ. This CDR3 has 16 amino acids.

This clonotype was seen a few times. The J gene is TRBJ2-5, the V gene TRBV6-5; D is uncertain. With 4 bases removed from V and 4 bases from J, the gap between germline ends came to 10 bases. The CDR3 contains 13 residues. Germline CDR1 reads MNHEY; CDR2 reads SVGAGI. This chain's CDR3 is CASSSTLGETQYF. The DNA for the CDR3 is TGTGCCAGCAGTTCCACATTGGGAGAGACCCAGTACTTC.

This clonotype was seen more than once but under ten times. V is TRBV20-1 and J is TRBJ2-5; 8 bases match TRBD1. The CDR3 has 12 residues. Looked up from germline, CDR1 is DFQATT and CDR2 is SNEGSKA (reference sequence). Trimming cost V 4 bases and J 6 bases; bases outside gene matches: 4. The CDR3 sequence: CSAIDRGKTQYF. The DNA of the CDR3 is TGCAGTGCTATTGACAGGGGAAAGACCCAGTACTTC.